Each of the 10 T cell receptor beta chains below was sequenced from the same sample in a study of Graves' ophthalmopathy and Graves' hyperthyroidism. Amplified material comprised TCR beta CDR3 regions derived from RNA transcripts. RT-PCR with HTBI primers came first, then second-round multiplex PCR. TCRdb passed the multiplex PCR reads through MiXCR, listing each CDR3 protein once. The data contain approximately 460,000 distinct CDR3 sequences, under 15% of them singletons. The sample comprised blood. The receptors stem from a woman aged 30 to 39 with Graves' ophthalmopathy.

Worth noting for this clonotype: Given the absence of the conserved phenylalanine or tryptophan at the CDR3 end, a read error is likely. The limits of the CDR3 on the DNA are not certain, so only TCRdb's listed CDR3 is given. V usage is TRBV28 and J usage is TRBJ2-7; TRBD2, as called in the table, went unchecked against the DNA. Ends included, the CDR3 has 10 residues. CDR1 and CDR2 from the germline V gene are MDHEN and SYDVKM. This chain's CDR3 is CASSLWELAG.

The sample holds many counts of this clonotype. This chain links TRBV19 with TRBJ2-7; 9 bases line up with TRBD2. The trim removed 3 bases at V and 6 bases at J, leaving 9 bases unmatched. Germline-derived CDR1 and CDR2 are LNHDA and SQIVND (reference sequence). This CDR3 has 15 residues. The CDR3 here is CASSISGTSFREQYF. CDR3 in DNA: TGTGCCAGTAGTATCTCCGGGACTAGCTTCCGCGAGCAGTACTTC.

In its sample, this clonotype was seen many times. The chain employs TRBV9 and TRBJ2-5; 16 bases line up with TRBD2. The CDR3 extends over 16 amino acids. The V and J ends lost 4 bases and 5 bases, in that order; junction bases with no gene match: 5. CDR1 SGDLS and CDR2 YYNGEE come from the germline V gene. The CDR3, as DNA: TGTGCCAGCAGCCCTGGGACTAGCGGGAGGGGTGAGACCCAGTACTTC. Protein sequence: CASSPGTSGRGETQYF.

This sequence joins TRBV12-3 or TRBV12-4 and TRBJ1-5; 10 nucleotides match TRBD1. J was trimmed by 5 bases and V by 6 bases; bases with no gene match: 10. This CDR3 is built from 16 residues. The CDR3: CASRSSTGGWYQPQHF. CDR3 DNA sequence: TGTGCCAGCAGATCCTCGACAGGGGGCTGGTATCAGCCCCAGCATTTT.

This clonotype was seen at least ten times. The chain couples TRBV6-2 or TRBV6-3 to TRBJ2-7; 8 bases fit TRBD2. CDR1 and CDR2 from the germline V gene are MNHEY and SVGEGT. The CDR3 is made up of 13 amino acids. The J segment lost 7 bases and the V segment lost 10 bases, leaving 12 bases of the junction unmatched. The CDR3 protein is CATGRAESLEQYF. CDR3 sequence (DNA): TGTGCCACCGGGAGGGCTGAGAGTTTGGAGCAGTACTTC.

This clonotype was picked up a small number of times. The chain recombines TRBV18 with TRBJ1-1; perhaps TRBD1 as D (6 bases). The V and J ends lost 6 bases and 4 bases respectively, with 12 bases between them. This CDR3 comprises 13 residues. CDR1 is KGHSH and CDR2 is LQKENI in the germline V gene. This CDR3 reads CASSRGGSTEAFF. DNA of the CDR3: TGTGCCAGCTCCCGAGGGGGGAGCACTGAAGCTTTCTTT.

This clonotype has ten or more counts. The V gene is TRBV2, the J gene TRBJ2-7, with a tentative D call TRBD1 (6 bases). Deletions cut 11 bases from V and 1 base from J, with 21 bases between. The CDR3 has 15 amino acids. From germline, CDR1 is SNHLY and CDR2 FYNNEI. This chain's CDR3 is CAGGPGSTGSYEQYF. CDR3 in DNA: TGTGCCGGAGGTCCGGGCTCGACAGGTTCCTACGAGCAGTACTTC. The full variable domain, in which reference TRBV2 and TRBJ2-7 provide the parts outside the CDR3, is EPEVTQTPSHQVTQMGQEVILRCVPISNHLYFYWYRQILGQKVEFLVSFYNNEISEKSEIFDDQFSVERPDGSNFTLKIRSTKLEDSAMYFCAGGPGSTGSYEQYFGPGTRLTVT.

This clonotype occurred many times. The rearrangement joins TRBV4-1 to TRBJ2-2; D gene uncertain. The CDR3 loop spans 15 amino acids. Germline V lookup: CDR1 MGHRA, CDR2 YSYEKL. Between the trimmed V and J ends, which lost 4 bases and 1 base, there was a span of 10 bases. DNA for the CDR3: TGCGCCAGCAGCCCCTGGGCGGAGAACACCGGGGAGCTGTTTTTT. This codes for CASSPWAENTGELFF.

The table lists this clonotype with many counts. The chain is built from TRBV5-1 and TRBJ2-2, with 7 bases that match TRBD1. CDR3 length: 15 amino acids. Germline V CDR1 and CDR2: SGHRS, YFSETQ. The V gene end was trimmed by 1 base and the J gene end by 5 bases; junction bases not matched to a gene: 5. In DNA, the CDR3 is TGCGCCAGCAGCTTGTACACAGGGGATACCGGGGAGCTGTTTTTT. Translating gives CASSLYTGDTGELFF.

This clonotype occurred many times. The V and J genes are TRBV20-1 and TRBJ1-2; a weak D match, TRBD1 (6 bases). This CDR3 has 14 residues. V was shortened by 1 base and J by 8 bases, with 17 bases between the two germline ends. CDR1 DFQATT and CDR2 SNEGSKA come from the germline V gene (reference sequence). The DNA of the CDR3 is TGCAGTGCTAGAGTCCCTAGGGGGGATGGCGGCTACACCTTC. Residues: CSARVPRGDGGYTF.